This T cell receptor (beta chain) was identified during a study of blood T cell repertoires in COVID-19. V was trimmed by 2 bases and J by 0 bases, leaving 10 bases between them. CDR1 and CDR2 (germline): SEHNR, FQNEAQ (reference sequence). CDR3 length: 15 residues. The assay was immunoSEQ multiplex PCR, and TCRdb's table has in-frame clones only and misses some. This sample carries a few hundred thousand clones, more than 75% of them seen once, and the ten largest clones take roughly a tenth. The J gene is TRBJ1-2, the V gene TRBV7-9; D may be TRBD1 (5 bases). The clonotype comes from a woman in her forties or fifties who had recovered from COVID-19. Sequences were obtained from PBMCs or T cells enriched from blood (not recorded which). This chain's CDR3 is CASSLTGPANYGYTF. Here the CDR3 DNA reads TGTGCCAGCAGCTTAACAGGACCAGCTAACTATGGCTACACCTTC.